The T cell receptor (beta chain) under discussion was sequenced for a study of glioma-infiltrating T cells after dendritic cell vaccination (dated by TCRdb to 2016 to 2017). With respect to the entire study: The cohort comprised roughly 15 glioblastoma patients from Phase I and II dendritic cell vaccination trials, 9 newly diagnosed and 6 with recurrent disease. Between 2003 and 2012, the patients were given dendritic cell vaccination pulsed with autologous tumor lysate. The vaccine was prepared from monocyte-derived dendritic cells that were cultured for roughly seven days with IL-4 and GM-CSF and then pulsed overnight with autologous tumor lysate. Three intradermal dendritic cell vaccine injections were administered to patients at biweekly intervals in the arm below the axilla. Deep sequencing of TCR beta CDR3 regions was used to quantify tumor-infiltrating lymphocyte content and compare tumor and blood repertoires in dendritic cell-vaccinated glioblastoma patients. Survival after dendritic cell vaccination was correlated with TCR sequencing metrics such as TIL content and the overlap between tumor and blood repertoires. Overall study outcomes, separate from this receptor: Longer time to progression and overall survival after dendritic cell vaccination were predicted by higher estimated pretreatment TIL content. The cohort was small and heterogeneous, with few patients having full blood and tumor sets and even fewer initial-recurrent tumor pairs. TCR clonality showed no direct relationship with survival, which suggests that a diverse polyclonal response may be important. The three-group TCR overlap response model was described as speculative and requiring prospective validation.

Reading the label with the study, this specimen's time point is: after dendritic cell vaccination, including at tumor progression/relapse. Patients were selected for having adequate residual fresh-frozen tumor tissue and more than two years of available survival data. None of the glioblastoma patients carried an isocitrate dehydrogenase mutation, although molecular status otherwise varied. PBMC were collected before vaccination, two weeks after the third vaccination, and at tumor progression when it occurred. The Qiagen DNeasy Blood extraction Kit was used to extract genomic DNA. Comment on this clone: Which antigen it targets is not known. No quality values exist for individual bases; no much larger clone is one base distant.

The V end gives up 6 bases and the J end 2 bases, leaving 1 base in the junction not matched to a gene. For CDR1 and CDR2, the germline V gene (reference sequence) lists LNHDA and SQIVND. From its cysteine to its phenylalanine, the CDR3 spans 13 amino acids. The sequence is cut down to CDR3 DNA, 39 bases in frame from base 1. The immunoSEQ assay amplified TCRB CDR3 regions from roughly 2 micrograms of genomic DNA, or from all available DNA when less than that amount was available. The multiplex PCR employed 60 forward primers targeting TCR V beta segments and 13 reverse primers targeting J beta segments. To estimate the number of reads per starting template, synthetic control templates were added to each sample at limiting dilution. Reads of 87 bp were generated by sequencing on the Illumina HiSeq System. Regarding the original processing steps: PCR and sequencing errors were removed by a nearest neighbor algorithm that merged closely related sequences. TCR overlap was measured as the percentage of unique tumor TCR beta sequences that were also present in the peripheral blood of the same patient. The source is immuneACCESS, and TCRdb retained only in-frame sequences with V and J called. Part of the clones is not carried over; for the studies checked, unresolved V genes explain less than half of this, and the remainder is unexplained. V and J calls and clone size come straight from that table; D and trimming were deduced from the DNA. The sample table contains approximately 92,000 clones; only one count was recorded for around 80% of them. Together, the top ten hold about 5.5% of the sample.

The sample was blood, taken after dendritic cell vaccination. In this chain, TRBV19 is recombined with TRBJ1-5, and TRBD1 aligns with 7 junction nucleotides. The source of this sequence is a human donor with glioblastoma. The DNA sequence reads TGTGCCAGTAGCGACAGGGGCAATCAGCCCCAGCATTTT. Its translation is CASSDRGNQPQHF. With the rest looked up from the reference TRBV19 and TRBJ1-5 genes rather than sequenced, the full variable domain is DGGITQSPKYLFRKEGQNVTLSCEQNLNHDAMYWYRQDPGQGLRLIYYSQIVNDFQKGDIAEGYSVSREKKESFPLTVTSAQKNPTAFYLCASSDRGNQPQHFGDGTRLSIL.